This T cell receptor (beta chain) appears in the sequencing data of a study of a mutant IDH1 vaccine in newly diagnosed glioma. V was shortened by 6 bases and J by 2 bases, with 5 bases between the two germline ends. This CDR3 has 12 amino acids. The germline V gene has CDR1 MDHEN and CDR2 SYDVKM. Comments on this clone: Its antigen remains unknown.

TCRdb keeps only in-frame clones here, not all; method: immunoSEQ multiplex PCR. The sample includes 50,000 or so clones, 91% of them seen just once. Overall study findings and caveats: The authors found pseudoprogression apparently unrelated to changes in top peripheral T cell clonotypes.

Sample time point: week 11, during vaccination. Doses consisted of 300 ug of mutant IDH1 20-mer peptide each, paired with topical imiquimod. The donors' diagnosis was new WHO grade 3 or 4 astrocytoma that was IDH1-mutant and ATRX-lost. The TCR comes from a middle-aged man with glioma. The rearrangement joins TRBV28 to TRBJ1-3; D remains ambiguous. The starting material was PBMCs, obtained from a glioma patient whose treatment included an IDH1 peptide vaccine. The CDR3 loop reads CASSSPGNTIYF. CDR3 nucleotides: TGTGCCAGCAGCTCCCCTGGAAACACCATATATTTT.